The rows below give T cell receptor beta chains drawn from one sample of a study of T-cell reconstitution after alpha-beta-depleted transplantation in children. Via MiXCR, TCRdb re-called the PCR reads, giving one row per CDR3 protein. The sample has 85,000 to 120,000 distinct CDR3 sequences, approximately 5.4% seen once. Sequenced here: PBMCs, mostly from graft donor cells, sampled 60 days after TCRalphabeta/CD19-depleted stem cell transplant. The receptors were sampled from a female patient aged 2 to 10 who had a stem cell transplant for Fanconi anemia, so the T cells may come from the graft donor. CDR3s include the opening cysteine and the closing phenylalanine or tryptophan. The D gene is left open where the match is weak. Clone size appears in some rows only: once, few, many, or a class for an expanded clone.

v_gene: TRBV4-2
abundance: few
d_gene: TRBD2
j_gene: TRBJ2-1
CDR3aa: CASSPPRGRGGSNEQFF
CDR3nt: TGTGCCAGCAGCCCCCCCCGGGGACGGGGGGGCTCAAATGAGCAGTTCTTC

v_gene: TRBV20-1
abundance: -
d_gene: TRBD1
j_gene: TRBJ1-2
CDR3aa: CSASRDGQAYGYTF
CDR3nt: TGCAGTGCTAGTAGGGACGGACAGGCCTATGGCTACACCTTC

v_gene: TRBV30
abundance: -
d_gene: -
j_gene: TRBJ2-4
CDR3aa: CAWNGPGPPSKLTKNIQYF
CDR3nt: TGTGCCTGGAATGGTCCGGGACCACCGAGTAAACTAACCAAAAACATTCAGTACTTC

v_gene: TRBV5-1
abundance: few
d_gene: -
j_gene: TRBJ2-5
CDR3aa: CASNLGLGETQYF
CDR3nt: TGCGCCAGCAACCTGGGGCTGGGAGAGACCCAGTACTTC

v_gene: TRBV6-5
abundance: many
d_gene: TRBD1
j_gene: TRBJ1-6
CDR3aa: CASSYQGQGMAYNSPLHF
CDR3nt: TGTGCCAGCAGTTACCAAGGACAGGGGATGGCCTATAATTCACCCCTCCACTTT

v_gene: TRBV25-1
abundance: many
d_gene: -
j_gene: TRBJ2-7
CDR3aa: CASSEYPAQGQYF
CDR3nt: TGTGCCAGCAGTGAATATCCGGCGCAGGGGCAGTACTTC

v_gene: TRBV20-1
abundance: few
d_gene: -
j_gene: TRBJ2-5
CDR3aa: CSASVVGETQYF
CDR3nt: TGCAGTGCTAGCGTAGTTGGGGAGACCCAGTACTTC

v_gene: TRBV6-2/TRBV6-3
abundance: many
d_gene: -
j_gene: TRBJ2-4
CDR3aa: CASSYIGTARRRNIQYF
CDR3nt: TGTGCCAGCAGTTATATAGGCACAGCCCGGAGGCGGAACATTCAGTACTTC

v_gene: TRBV29-1
abundance: many
d_gene: TRBD1
j_gene: TRBJ2-7
CDR3aa: CSVEGRQGVTYEQYF
CDR3nt: TGCAGCGTTGAAGGAAGACAGGGGGTCACGTACGAGCAGTACTTC

v_gene: TRBV27
abundance: few
d_gene: -
j_gene: TRBJ2-1
CDR3aa: CASSLIPTNEQFF
CDR3nt: TGTGCCAGCAGTTTAATCCCGACCAATGAGCAGTTCTTC

v_gene: TRBV5-1
abundance: few
d_gene: -
j_gene: TRBJ2-3
CDR3aa: CASSPPQGWDTQYF
CDR3nt: TGCGCCAGCAGCCCGCCCCAGGGATGGGATACGCAGTATTTT

v_gene: TRBV27
abundance: many
d_gene: -
j_gene: TRBJ2-7
CDR3aa: CASSLRATYEQYF
CDR3nt: TGTGCCAGCAGTTTACGGGCCACCTACGAGCAGTACTTC

v_gene: TRBV5-1
abundance: -
d_gene: -
j_gene: TRBJ2-3
CDR3aa: CASSLVPSTDTQYF
CDR3nt: TGCGCCAGCAGCTTGGTCCCCAGCACAGATACGCAGTATTTT

v_gene: TRBV7-8
abundance: many
d_gene: TRBD2
j_gene: TRBJ2-2
CDR3aa: CASISGTHFVTGELFF
CDR3nt: TGTGCCAGCATTAGCGGGACCCATTTTGTTACCGGGGAGCTGTTTTTT

v_gene: TRBV3-1
abundance: few
d_gene: -
j_gene: TRBJ1-1
CDR3aa: CASSLQGMNTEAFF
CDR3nt: TGTGCCAGCAGCCTACAGGGTATGAACACTGAAGCTTTCTTT

v_gene: TRBV4-2
abundance: many
d_gene: -
j_gene: TRBJ1-2
CDR3aa: CASSQELRGYGYTF
CDR3nt: TGTGCCAGCAGCCAAGAGTTGAGAGGCTATGGCTACACCTTC

v_gene: TRBV7-9
abundance: many
d_gene: -
j_gene: TRBJ2-1
CDR3aa: CASSLGTANEQFF
CDR3nt: TGTGCCAGCAGCTTAGGGACTGCAAATGAGCAGTTCTTC

v_gene: TRBV25-1
abundance: many
d_gene: TRBD2
j_gene: TRBJ2-1
CDR3aa: CASSKTSGMLGNEQFF
CDR3nt: TGTGCCAGCAGTAAGACTAGCGGGATGCTGGGCAATGAGCAGTTCTTC

v_gene: TRBV2
abundance: many
d_gene: TRBD2
j_gene: TRBJ2-3
CDR3aa: CASDSGRTDTQYF
CDR3nt: TGTGCCAGCGATAGCGGGAGAACAGATACGCAGTATTTT

v_gene: TRBV28
abundance: many
d_gene: -
j_gene: TRBJ1-4
CDR3aa: CASKEIGHLTNEKLFF
CDR3nt: TGTGCCAGCAAGGAAATTGGACACCTAACTAATGAAAAACTGTTTTTT

v_gene: TRBV18
abundance: many
d_gene: -
j_gene: TRBJ1-3
CDR3aa: CASSRQTAASSGNTIYF
CDR3nt: TGTGCCAGCTCACGACAAACAGCCGCGAGCTCTGGAAACACCATATATTTT

v_gene: TRBV11-2
abundance: many
d_gene: -
j_gene: TRBJ2-2
CDR3aa: CASSLPPPTSLNTGELFF
CDR3nt: TGTGCCAGCAGCTTACCCCCGCCTACTAGCCTCAACACCGGGGAGCTGTTTTTT

v_gene: TRBV28
abundance: many
d_gene: TRBD1
j_gene: TRBJ2-7
CDR3aa: CASSSKLRDRGNF
CDR3nt: TGTGCCAGCAGTTCCAAGCTTCGGGACAGGGGAAACTTC

v_gene: TRBV28
abundance: -
d_gene: -
j_gene: TRBJ1-2
CDR3aa: CASRIDGSYGYTF
CDR3nt: TGTGCCAGCAGGATTGACGGATCCTATGGCTACACCTTC

v_gene: TRBV7-9
abundance: many
d_gene: -
j_gene: TRBJ1-1
CDR3aa: CASSLSTAPNTEAFF
CDR3nt: TGTGCCAGCAGCTTATCAACAGCGCCGAACACTGAAGCTTTCTTT

v_gene: TRBV5-1
abundance: many
d_gene: -
j_gene: TRBJ2-5
CDR3aa: CASSPSTSAETQYF
CDR3nt: TGCGCCAGCAGCCCTTCGACATCGGCGGAGACCCAGTACTTC

v_gene: TRBV2
abundance: few
d_gene: -
j_gene: TRBJ1-2
CDR3aa: CASSDLIYGYTF
CDR3nt: TGTGCCAGCAGCGACCTAATCTATGGCTACACCTTC

v_gene: TRBV18
abundance: -
d_gene: TRBD1
j_gene: TRBJ1-5
CDR3aa: CASSPYGQVYQPQHF
CDR3nt: TGTGCCAGCTCACCATACGGACAGGTTTATCAGCCCCAGCATTTT

v_gene: TRBV28
abundance: many
d_gene: TRBD2
j_gene: TRBJ2-3
CDR3aa: CASSAPGLADPDTQYF
CDR3nt: TGTGCCAGCAGCGCCCCGGGACTAGCGGACCCAGATACGCAGTATTTT

v_gene: TRBV5-5
abundance: -
d_gene: -
j_gene: TRBJ1-1
CDR3aa: CASSLAQGMNTEAFF
CDR3nt: TGTGCCAGCAGCTTGGCTCAGGGGATGAACACTGAAGCTTTCTTT

v_gene: TRBV24-1
abundance: many
d_gene: -
j_gene: TRBJ2-2
CDR3aa: CATSDQDWNTGELFF
CDR3nt: TGTGCCACCAGTGACCAGGACTGGAACACCGGGGAGCTGTTTTTT

v_gene: TRBV5-1
abundance: many
d_gene: TRBD2
j_gene: TRBJ2-7
CDR3aa: CASSRLGLGDYEQYF
CDR3nt: TGCGCCAGCAGCAGACTCGGACTAGGAGACTACGAGCAGTACTTC

v_gene: TRBV12-3/TRBV12-4
abundance: many
d_gene: TRBD2
j_gene: TRBJ2-1
CDR3aa: CASSSGGFNEQFF
CDR3nt: TGTGCCAGCAGCTCGGGGGGGTTCAATGAGCAGTTCTTC

v_gene: TRBV20-1
abundance: -
d_gene: TRBD2
j_gene: TRBJ2-1
CDR3aa: CSARARTSGYYNEQFF
CDR3nt: TGCAGTGCTAGAGCCCGGACTAGCGGTTACTACAATGAGCAGTTCTTC

v_gene: TRBV28
abundance: many
d_gene: -
j_gene: TRBJ2-6
CDR3aa: CASSFGLSLGANVLTF
CDR3nt: TGTGCCAGCAGTTTCGGTCTATCGTTGGGGGCCAACGTCCTGACTTTC

v_gene: TRBV18
abundance: few
d_gene: TRBD1
j_gene: TRBJ1-2
CDR3aa: CASSPQMDRMGYGYTF
CDR3nt: TGTGCCAGCTCACCACAAATGGACAGGATGGGCTATGGCTACACCTTC

v_gene: TRBV20-1
abundance: many
d_gene: -
j_gene: TRBJ2-3
CDR3aa: CSARDTLASDTQYF
CDR3nt: TGCAGTGCTAGAGATACCCTAGCATCAGATACGCAGTATTTT

v_gene: TRBV14
abundance: few
d_gene: TRBD2
j_gene: TRBJ2-5
CDR3aa: CASSQGLGLAGETQYF
CDR3nt: TGTGCCAGCAGCCAAGGACTCGGACTAGCGGGAGAGACCCAGTACTTC

v_gene: TRBV4-1
abundance: many
d_gene: TRBD2
j_gene: TRBJ2-7
CDR3aa: CASSQGLAGRTSSYEQYF
CDR3nt: TGCGCCAGCAGCCAAGGACTAGCCGGGAGAACTTCCTCCTACGAGCAGTACTTC

v_gene: TRBV2
abundance: many
d_gene: TRBD1
j_gene: TRBJ2-2
CDR3aa: CASSSGGPGGYTGELFF
CDR3nt: TGTGCCAGCAGTTCTGGTGGCCCAGGGGGCTACACCGGGGAGCTGTTTTTT

v_gene: TRBV5-1
abundance: many
d_gene: -
j_gene: TRBJ2-5
CDR3aa: CASSLGGRGAGNQETQYF
CDR3nt: TGCGCCAGCAGCTTGGGGGGTAGGGGGGCCGGTAACCAAGAGACCCAGTACTTC

v_gene: TRBV29-1
abundance: many
d_gene: -
j_gene: TRBJ2-2
CDR3aa: CSGYRLNTGELFF
CDR3nt: TGCAGCGGGTACAGGCTGAACACCGGGGAGCTGTTTTTT